Following are 14 T cell receptor beta chains from one sample sequenced in a study of blood T cell repertoires in COVID-19. TCRdb's table, derived via immunoSEQ multiplex PCR, lists solely in-frame clones and lacks some. This table has 130,000 to 150,000 clones, 87% appearing once. Sequencing input: PBMCs or T cells enriched from blood (not recorded which). These TCRs come from a man between 60 and 70 years old who had recovered from COVID-19.

This clone was counted a few times. The chain joins TRBV24-1 to TRBJ1-5; TRBD1 aligns across 10 bases. The V gene end was trimmed by 8 bases and the J gene end by 2 bases; junction bases not matched to a gene: 5. Looked up from germline, CDR1 is KGHDR and CDR2 is SFDVKD. CDR3 length: 15 amino acids. The CDR3 reads CATTLTGGGNQPQHF. The CDR3 DNA reads as TGTGCCACCACCCTGACAGGGGGCGGCAATCAGCCCCAGCATTTT.

The gene calls are TRBV30 and TRBJ2-7; 7 bases match TRBD2. The V segment lost 2 bases and the J segment 1 base; nucleotides outside the gene matches: 5. Germline CDR1 is GTSNPN and CDR2 is SVGIG (reference sequence). The CDR3 totals 14 residues. CDR3 residues: CAWSLRLASYEQYF. CDR3 sequence (DNA): TGTGCCTGGAGTCTCAGACTAGCTTCCTACGAGCAGTACTTC. Variable domain in full (rest from reference TRBV30 and TRBJ2-7): SQTIHQWPATLVQPVGSPLSLECTVEGTSNPNLYWYRQAAGRGLQLLFYSVGIGQISSEVPQNLSASRPQDRQFILSSKKLLLSDSGFYLCAWSLRLASYEQYFGPGTRLTVT.

The rearrangement joins TRBV10-3 to TRBJ2-7, with 7 bases lining up with TRBD1. CDR3 length: 15 amino acids. Germline CDR1 reads ENHRY; CDR2 reads SYGVKD. V lost 8 bases to trimming and J lost 2 bases; unmatched junction nucleotides: 12. The CDR3 nucleotides read TGTGCCATCTCAGGTATCCCCGGACAGGCCTACGAGCAGTACTTC. Translating it yields CAISGIPGQAYEQYF.

The rearrangement links TRBV28 to TRBJ1-6; D uncertain. Germline V gene lookup returns CDR1 MDHEN and CDR2 SYDVKM. Trimming left V 2 bases short and J 2 bases short, with 7 bases between. The CDR3 runs to 15 residues. CDR3 in DNA: TGTGCCAGCAGTTTAAGCATCCCCTATAATTCACCCCTCCACTTT. It yields the protein CASSLSIPYNSPLHF.

This chain joins TRBV28 and TRBJ1-1; 8 positions agree with TRBD1. Germline V gene sequence: CDR1 MDHEN, CDR2 SYDVKM. The CDR3 is 15 residues long. Trimming cost V 5 bases and J 3 bases; bases outside gene matches: 8. CDR3: CASSPQQGGHTEAFF. The DNA for the CDR3 is TGTGCCAGCAGTCCACAACAGGGGGGCCACACTGAAGCTTTCTTT.

This clone was seen a few times. The V call is TRBV13, the J call TRBJ2-1, with D maybe TRBD2 (6 bases). V lost 1 base to trimming and J lost 12 bases, with 10 bases between them. The CDR3 covers 12 residues. Germline V lookup: CDR1 PRHDT, CDR2 FYEKMQ (reference sequence). CDR3 coding DNA: TGTGCCAGCAGCTTAGTGGCGGGGCTGCAGTTCTTC. It yields the protein CASSLVAGLQFF.

The V and J genes are TRBV9 and TRBJ2-2; 10 positions match TRBD1. The CDR3 loop spans 14 amino acids. Germline CDR1 and CDR2: SGDLS and YYNGEE. V shed 5 bases and J 6 bases; nucleotides not matched to a gene: 4. DNA of the CDR3: TGTGCCAGCAGTGACAGGGGGCTCTCCGGGGAGCTGTTTTTT. Translation: CASSDRGLSGELFF.

The chain employs TRBV7-3 and TRBJ2-2; weak D call: TRBD2 (6 bases). The V end lost 3 bases, the J end lost 5 bases, and 7 bases lay between the germline ends. Germline V gene lookup returns CDR1 SGHTA and CDR2 FQGTGA. This CDR3 spans 13 amino acids. Here the CDR3 DNA reads TGTGCCAGCAGCTTCGGGGGTACCGGGGAGCTGTTTTTT. This encodes CASSFGGTGELFF.

The gene calls are TRBV12-3 or TRBV12-4 and TRBJ1-2, with D maybe TRBD1 (5 bases). V gave up 1 base and J gave up 4 bases, with 7 bases separating them. The CDR3 loop spans 13 amino acids. CDR3 coding DNA: TGTGCCAGCAGTTTAGGACAGTTCTATGGCTACACCTTC. This translates into CASSLGQFYGYTF.

The chain recombines TRBV3-1 (or the pseudogene TRBV3-2) with TRBJ1-6; no clear D. The CDR3 contains 13 residues. V was pared by 3 bases and J by 18 bases, with 18 bases between. Germline V gene sequence: CDR1 LGHDT, CDR2 YNNKEL (reference sequence). The CDR3 loop reads CASSQAGASTPHF. CDR3 coding DNA: TGTGCCAGCAGCCAGGCGGGAGCCTCGACCCCCCACTTT.

V and J are TRBV28 and TRBJ1-4, with TRBD1 as a possible D gene (5 bases). Germline V gene data show CDR1 as MDHEN and CDR2 as SYDVKM. This CDR3 has 14 amino acids. Trimming removed 1 base from V and 6 bases from J, with 9 bases in between. CDR3 DNA: TGTGCCAGCAGTTTATCTGGGGGGGATGAAAAACTGTTTTTT. Encoded protein: CASSLSGGDEKLFF.

V and J are TRBV7-3 and TRBJ2-2; possibly TRBD1 for D (6 bases). Trimming took 5 bases from V and 2 from J, leaving 18 bases between them. Germline V gene data show CDR1 as SGHTA and CDR2 as FQGTGA. The CDR3 runs 17 residues. The CDR3 sequence is CASSPSPPGTNTGELFF. The CDR3 DNA sequence: TGTGCCAGCAGCCCAAGCCCCCCAGGGACAAACACCGGGGAGCTGTTTTTT.

As DNA, the CDR3 is TGTGCCAGCACCTTAAATGACGAGCAGTACTTC. The encoded protein is CASTLNDEQYF. V is TRBV2 and J is TRBJ2-7; no clear D. The CDR3 covers 11 residues. Germline lookup yields CDR1 SNHLY and CDR2 FYNNEI. V was shortened by 7 bases and J by 5 bases, with 9 bases between the two germline ends.

As to this clone: Germline and junction disagree at one end, which may indicate a read error. The chain carries TRBV5-1 and TRBJ2-2, with D possibly being TRBD1 (6 bases). Germline assignment: CDR1 SGHRS and CDR2 YFSETQ. The CDR3 consists of 15 residues. The CDR3, as DNA: TGCGCCAGCAGGTTGGACAGCCCGAACACCGGGGAGCTGTTTTTT. Translating it yields CASRLDSPNTGELFF.